These T cell receptor beta chains were read from a single sample in a study of blood T cells in healthy people across ages. TCRdb re-derived calls from the 5' RACE reads in MiXCR, one entry per CDR3 protein. The table records about 680,000 distinct CDR3 sequences, 49% of them present only once. The sample consisted of blood. These receptors were obtained from an older woman in good health. The CDR3 runs from the conserved cysteine through the conserved F or W. D genes are given only for firm matches. Some rows mark clone size as missing; the rest say once, few, many or name a class of expanded clone.

clone size: .; V gene: TRBV5-1; J gene: TRBJ2-1; D gene: TRBD1; CDR3 DNA: TGCGCCAGCAGCGGGGACAGGGTCAATGAGCAGTTCTTC; CDR3 protein: CASSGDRVNEQFF
clone size: .; V gene: TRBV28; J gene: TRBJ2-5; D gene: .; CDR3 DNA: TGTGCCAGCAGTTTACCGGGCAGGCGAAAACCCCAAGAGACCCAGTACTTC; CDR3 protein: CASSLPGRRKPQETQYF
clone size: .; V gene: TRBV12-3/TRBV12-4; J gene: TRBJ2-1; D gene: .; CDR3 DNA: TGTGCCAGCAGTTTCGGCGGCGAGCAGTTCTTC; CDR3 protein: CASSFGGEQFF
clone size: .; V gene: TRBV5-1; J gene: TRBJ2-3; D gene: .; CDR3 DNA: TGCGCCAGCAGCTTGGGCTCTGATAGGGGATGGTGGTATTTT; CDR3 protein: CASSLGSDRGWWYF
clone size: .; V gene: TRBV7-3; J gene: TRBJ2-1; D gene: TRBD2; CDR3 DNA: TGTGCCAGCAGCTTTTCCGGGACTAGCGGGAGGTGGGTCCCCAATGAGCAGTTCTTC; CDR3 protein: CASSFSGTSGRWVPNEQFF
clone size: .; V gene: TRBV28; J gene: TRBJ2-4; D gene: .; CDR3 DNA: TGTGCCAGCAGTTTAACTGGGAAGCAGTACTTC; CDR3 protein: CASSLTGKQYF
clone size: .; V gene: TRBV28; J gene: TRBJ1-2; D gene: TRBD1; CDR3 DNA: TGTGCCAGCAGTTTAGAGGGACAGGGGGCGAGAGGCTACACCTTC; CDR3 protein: CASSLEGQGARGYTF
clone size: .; V gene: TRBV20-1; J gene: TRBJ2-1; D gene: .; CDR3 DNA: TGCAGTGCTAGGATCGATAGCTCCTACAATGAGCAGTTCTTC; CDR3 protein: CSARIDSSYNEQFF
clone size: .; V gene: TRBV5-6; J gene: TRBJ2-3; D gene: .; CDR3 DNA: TGTGCCAGCAGTTCACTCACCGGGATCTACACAGATACGCAGTATTTT; CDR3 protein: CASSSLTGIYTDTQYF
clone size: few; V gene: TRBV29-1; J gene: TRBJ1-1; D gene: TRBD1; CDR3 DNA: TGCAGCGTTAGAACAGGGGCGAACACTGAAGCTTTCTTT; CDR3 protein: CSVRTGANTEAFF
clone size: .; V gene: TRBV11-2; J gene: TRBJ2-3; D gene: .; CDR3 DNA: TGTGCCAGCAGCCCGACGGGGAGAATGACTACCGGCCACCGACCAGATACGCAGTATTTT; CDR3 protein: CASSPTGRMTTGHRPDTQYF
clone size: .; V gene: TRBV28; J gene: TRBJ2-4; D gene: .; CDR3 DNA: TGTGCCAGCAGTTTGCAGGGTCAGGGAATTAAAAACATTCAGTACTTC; CDR3 protein: CASSLQGQGIKNIQYF
clone size: .; V gene: TRBV7-3; J gene: TRBJ2-7; D gene: TRBD2; CDR3 DNA: TGTGCCAGCAGCTACAAACCTCTAGCGGGAGTTATATACGAGCGGTACTTC; CDR3 protein: CASSYKPLAGVIYERYF
clone size: .; V gene: TRBV12-3/TRBV12-4; J gene: TRBJ1-3; D gene: .; CDR3 DNA: TGTGCCAGCAGTTTAAGTAGCTCTGGAAACACCATATATTTT; CDR3 protein: CASSLSSSGNTIYF
clone size: .; V gene: TRBV20-1; J gene: TRBJ2-5; D gene: .; CDR3 DNA: TGCAGTGCTAGAGATGGGCTGGATGAGACCCAGTACTTC; CDR3 protein: CSARDGLDETQYF
clone size: .; V gene: TRBV12-3/TRBV12-4; J gene: TRBJ2-1; D gene: .; CDR3 DNA: TGTGCCAGCCTAGGACGTAGAAGCTCCTACAATGAGCAGTTCTTC; CDR3 protein: CASLGRRSSYNEQFF
clone size: .; V gene: TRBV24-1; J gene: TRBJ1-4; D gene: .; CDR3 DNA: TGTGCCACCAGTTCCGGGGGCGCAGCTAATGAAAAACTGTTTTTT; CDR3 protein: CATSSGGAANEKLFF
clone size: .; V gene: TRBV20-1; J gene: TRBJ2-3; D gene: .; CDR3 DNA: TGCAGTGCTAGAGATGGGCCAATTAATACGCAGTATTTT; CDR3 protein: CSARDGPINTQYF
clone size: .; V gene: TRBV28; J gene: TRBJ1-2; D gene: .; CDR3 DNA: TGTGCCAGCACCAGAGCCCAGGGCTATGGCTACACCTTC; CDR3 protein: CASTRAQGYGYTF
clone size: .; V gene: TRBV20-1; J gene: TRBJ2-7; D gene: .; CDR3 DNA: TGCAGTGCTAGAGCGCTAGCGCCCGGTGGGAATGAGCAGTACTTC; CDR3 protein: CSARALAPGGNEQYF
clone size: once; V gene: TRBV6-4; J gene: TRBJ2-7; D gene: TRBD2; CDR3 DNA: TGTGCCAGCAGTGACCAACTAGCGGGAACCTACGAGCAGTACTTC; CDR3 protein: CASSDQLAGTYEQYF
clone size: few; V gene: TRBV7-2; J gene: TRBJ1-2; D gene: .; CDR3 DNA: TGTGCCAGCAGCCCAGGGAGGTATGGCTACACCTTC; CDR3 protein: CASSPGRYGYTF
clone size: .; V gene: TRBV10-3; J gene: TRBJ2-5; D gene: TRBD2; CDR3 DNA: TGTGCCATCAGTGGGGACTATCAAGAGACCCAGTACTTC; CDR3 protein: CAISGDYQETQYF
clone size: few; V gene: TRBV6-2/TRBV6-3; J gene: TRBJ2-3; D gene: .; CDR3 DNA: TGTGCCAGCAGTAAGGGCAGTACGCAGTATTTT; CDR3 protein: CASSKGSTQYF
clone size: .; V gene: TRBV24-1; J gene: TRBJ2-7; D gene: .; CDR3 DNA: TGTGCCACCAGTGATGCGGGAAAATACGAGCAGTACTTC; CDR3 protein: CATSDAGKYEQYF
clone size: once; V gene: TRBV7-2; J gene: TRBJ2-1; D gene: TRBD2; CDR3 DNA: TGTGCCAGCAGATCCTCCTGGAGACAGCGGGACTCCTACAATGAGCAGTTCTTC; CDR3 protein: CASRSSWRQRDSYNEQFF
clone size: .; V gene: TRBV28; J gene: TRBJ2-7; D gene: TRBD1; CDR3 DNA: TGTGCCAGCAGACGAAGGACAGGGGGCAGGAACGAGCAGTACTTC; CDR3 protein: CASRRRTGGRNEQYF
clone size: few; V gene: TRBV5-1; J gene: TRBJ2-3; D gene: TRBD2; CDR3 DNA: TGCGCCAGCAGACTAGCGGGAGAGGATACGCAGTATTTT; CDR3 protein: CASRLAGEDTQYF